The clone carrying this T cell receptor beta chain was found many times. Antigen specificity is unknown. This specimen belongs to a study of T-cell memory formation after mild COVID-19. Findings and caveats of the study: For contracting clones, CD4+ ones sat mainly in CM and EM, CD8+ in EMRA. From day 15 to 85, contracting clones were balanced between CD4 and CD8, whereas later expanders leaned toward CD4+.

In TCRdb, the 5' RACE reads were re-called with MiXCR into one record per CDR3 protein. Of some 150,000 distinct CDR3 sequences detected, about 14% appear once; the ten largest clones hold approximately 30%. The sequenced sample consisted of PBMCs or a T cell subset sorted from them (not recorded which). This clonotype was obtained from an adult woman who had mild COVID-19 (a few samples of this study predate the infection). Cell type and time point are not known.

The CDR3 loop reads CSVEGAPYNEQFF. DNA for the CDR3: TGCAGCGTTGAAGGAGCGCCCTACAATGAGCAGTTCTTC. This chain connects TRBV29-1 to TRBJ2-1; D uncertain. V lost 1 base, J lost 2 bases, and 6 bases lay in between. This CDR3 has 13 amino acids. The germline CDR1 and CDR2 sequences are SQVTM and ANQGSEA.